These 17 T cell receptor beta chains originate from one sample sequenced in a study of beta chain features in type 1 diabetes. Points from the study as a whole: Significant though moderate, a shortening of TCRB CDR3s appeared in all four CD4+ subsets of Type 1 diabetes patients.

cDNA synthesis used the whole RNA isolate, giving expressed TCRB sequences. Here immunoSEQ multiplex PCR was the method, and the copy in TCRdb shows in-frame clones only, minus some. The sample records roughly 150,000 clones, 10% being singletons. No antigen has been assigned to these receptors. Sequencing input: central memory CD4+ T cells from blood. The source of these receptors is a man in his thirties or forties with type 1 diabetes.

In this sample, this clone turned up many times. The gene calls are TRBV4-3 and TRBJ2-4; TRBD2 is a possible D gene (5 bases). This CDR3 region has 16 residues. Germline CDR1 is LGHNA and CDR2 is YSLEER. The V end lost 0 bases, the J end lost 0 bases, and 9 bases lay between the germline ends. In DNA, the CDR3 is TGCGCCAGCAGCCAAGATCTGAGCGGAGCCAAAAACATTCAGTACTTC. Its protein is CASSQDLSGAKNIQYF.

This clone was seen a handful of times. The rearrangement joins TRBV29-1 to TRBJ2-2; D unresolved. Germline CDR1 SQVTM, CDR2 ANQGSEA. Trimming cost V 7 bases and J 4 bases, with 10 bases left between them. The CDR3 extends over 12 amino acids. The CDR3 here is CSARTFTGELFF. The CDR3 coding sequence is TGCAGCGCCCGTACTTTCACCGGGGAGCTGTTTTTT.

This clone was observed a few times. This chain connects TRBV9 to TRBJ2-3, with TRBD2 matching over 10 bases. CDR1 SGDLS and CDR2 YYNGEE come from the germline V gene. The V gene end was trimmed by 0 bases and the J gene end by 6 bases; junction bases not matched to a gene: 10. The length of the CDR3 is 17 residues. The CDR3 coding sequence is TGTGCCAGCAGCGTAGGAGGGGCTAGCGGGAGTCAGGATACGCAGTATTTT. Translated: CASSVGGASGSQDTQYF.

V and J are TRBV15 and TRBJ2-7; 8 nucleotides match TRBD1. J was trimmed by 3 bases and V by 2 bases; bases with no gene match: 9. Germline V gives CDR1 LNHNV, CDR2 YYDKDF (reference sequence). CDR3 length: 16 amino acids. CDR3 in DNA: TGTGCCACCAGCAGAACTGCAGCCACAGGGGGCTACGAGCAGTACTTC. It yields the protein CATSRTAATGGYEQYF.

There are a few counts of this clone. The chain employs TRBV4-3 and TRBJ2-1; a possible D gene is TRBD2 (6 bases). Trimming cost V 1 base and J 9 bases, with 19 bases left between them. The CDR3 runs to 16 residues. The germline gives CDR1 LGHNA, CDR2 YSLEER. The CDR3 DNA reads as TGCGCCAGCAGCCAAGGAGCTGGGACTCACGTCACTGAGCAGTTCTTC. Translating it yields CASSQGAGTHVTEQFF.

The chain links TRBV14 to TRBJ2-3; the D is unclear. This CDR3 is built from 12 residues. From germline, CDR1 is SGHDN and CDR2 FVKESK. The V and J ends lost 4 bases and 6 bases respectively, with 8 bases between them. Here the CDR3 reads CASSPGRDTQYF. Here the CDR3 DNA reads TGTGCCAGCAGCCCCGGCAGGGATACGCAGTATTTT.

The table lists this clone with a few counts. The chain joins TRBV7-2 to TRBJ2-7; D is ambiguous. Germline CDR1 and CDR2: SGHTA and FQGNSA. Trimming cost V 3 bases and J 0 bases, with 3 bases left between them. The CDR3 has 12 residues. CDR3 residues: CASSLSSYEQYF. The CDR3 DNA reads TGTGCCAGCAGCTTGAGCTCCTACGAGCAGTACTTC.

This clone was counted between two and nine times. The chain uses TRBV6-1 and TRBJ2-5; D not certain. Matching the DNA end better, TRBJ2-7 makes the J call doubtful. CDR1 is MNHNS and CDR2 is SASEGT in the germline V gene. The CDR3 is 12 amino acids. The CDR3 reads CASSERSYEQYF. In nucleotides, the CDR3 is TGTGCCAGCAGTGAACGCTCCTACGAGCAGTACTTC.

This clone turned up a few times. J is TRBJ2-3 and V is TRBV30, with D possibly matching TRBD1 (5 bases). This CDR3 is built from 17 residues. With 1 base removed from V and 0 bases from J, the gap between germline ends came to 17 bases. Germline V gene data show CDR1 as GTSNPN and CDR2 as SVGIG (reference sequence). This CDR3 reads CAWSDPGRATSTDTQYF. As DNA, the CDR3 is TGTGCCTGGAGTGACCCGGGCAGGGCCACTAGCACAGATACGCAGTATTTT.

This clone was seen a handful of times. The V gene is TRBV5-1, the J gene TRBJ2-1, with 13 bases identical to TRBD2. This CDR3 region has 15 residues. With V trimmed by 4 bases and J by 9 bases, 7 bases remained unmatched. Per the germline V gene, CDR1 is SGHRS and CDR2 is YFSETQ. CDR3 region: CASSEGLAGVSEQFF. In nucleotides, the CDR3 is TGCGCCAGCAGCGAAGGACTAGCGGGAGTGAGTGAGCAGTTCTTC.

This clone was picked up a small number of times. The V gene is TRBV7-9, the J gene TRBJ2-6, with 8 positions matching TRBD1. The CDR3 loop spans 17 amino acids. The germline V gene has CDR1 SEHNR and CDR2 FQNEAQ (reference sequence). J gave up 0 bases and V 4 bases, and 5 bases lay outside the gene matches. CDR3 in DNA: TGTGCCAGCAGCTCCGGGACAGGTACCTCTGGGGCCAACGTCCTGACTTTC. It specifies CASSSGTGTSGANVLTF.

This clone was counted only a few times. This rearrangement joins TRBV18 to TRBJ1-3, with D perhaps matching TRBD1 (6 bases). The CDR3 consists of 18 residues. V lost 1 base to trimming and J lost 0 bases, with 16 bases between them. CDR1 KGHSH and CDR2 LQKENI come from the germline V gene. The CDR3 loop reads CASSPRYGGEGSGNTIYF. The CDR3 DNA is TGTGCCAGCTCACCACGATATGGGGGCGAAGGCTCTGGAAACACCATATATTTT.

This clone has a handful of counts. The chain employs TRBV7-3 and TRBJ2-7; 9 nucleotides match TRBD1. This CDR3 is 12 amino acids long. CDR1 is SGHTA and CDR2 is FQGTGA in the germline V gene. V lost 5 bases and J lost 6; bases outside the gene matches: 2. The DNA for the CDR3 is TGTGCCAGCAGCCAGACAGGGGGCGAGCAGTACTTC. Translated, it gives CASSQTGGEQYF.

V gene TRBV6-1 combines with J gene TRBJ2-3; 13 bases are shared with TRBD2. Trimming cost V 4 bases and J 4 bases; bases outside gene matches: 5. Germline V gene lookup returns CDR1 MNHNS and CDR2 SASEGT. The length of the CDR3 is 16 residues. The CDR3, as DNA: TGTGCCAGCAGTGCCGGACTAGCGGGAGCCTCAGATACGCAGTATTTT. It is translated as CASSAGLAGASDTQYF.

There are a few counts of this clone. The chain is built from TRBV19 and TRBJ2-2; TRBD1 matches 9 bases. Per germline, CDR1 LNHDA and CDR2 SQIVND (reference sequence). The CDR3 covers 15 residues. V was pared by 5 bases and J by 4 bases, with 5 bases of the junction left unmatched. CDR3 sequence (DNA): TGTGCCAGTAGTTCACGGACAGGGGCCACCGGGGAGCTGTTTTTT. Translating it yields CASSSRTGATGELFF.

The V call is TRBV5-1, the J call TRBJ2-7; the D gene is possibly TRBD2 (5 bases). This CDR3 is 13 amino acids long. V shed 7 bases and J shed 2 bases, with 13 bases lying between them. Per the germline V gene, CDR1 is SGHRS and CDR2 is YFSETQ. The CDR3 coding sequence is TGCGCCAGCCGAGTGAGGGATCCCTACGAGCAGTACTTC. Its protein product is CASRVRDPYEQYF.

This chain connects TRBV5-1 to TRBJ2-3; TRBD2 might be the D (6 bases). With 6 bases removed from V and 3 bases from J, the gap between germline ends came to 14 bases. The CDR3 spans 14 residues. In germline, CDR1 is SGHRS, CDR2 YFSETQ. CDR3 sequence reads: CASTRGRGTDTQYF. The CDR3 DNA is TGCGCCAGCACGCGGGGCCGGGGGACAGATACGCAGTATTTT.